The sequence of this T cell receptor (beta chain) was determined in a study of regulatory T cells in long-lasting Graves disease. Time point given: newly diagnosed GD, antithyroid drugs for less than 3 months. PBMC-derived RNA was used for the TCR library. HTBI primers from iRepertoire and Arm-PCR of CDR3 regions yielded the TCR beta libraries. TCRdb independently ran MiXCR on the multiplex PCR reads; one entry per CDR3 protein. The repertoire holds roughly 500,000 distinct CDR3 sequences, with around 12% as singletons. This clonotype was found many times. Its antigen is undetermined. Regarding the study as a whole: Newly diagnosed Graves' patients exceeded persistent ones in TCR diversity.

The same sample was also used in a study of T cells in Graves' hyperthyroidism and ophthalmopathy. Per that study: Every diagnosis used clinical symptoms, serum thyroxine and TRAb, thyroid ultrasound and orbital computed tomography. TCR CDR3 underwent first-round RT-PCR with the HTBI primer set. Most thyroid clonotypes that were expanded above 0.001 also turned up in blood.

The sample here was peripheral blood mononuclear cells (PBMCs), taken at new diagnosis, from a patient treated with antithyroid drugs. The receptor was derived from a woman aged 30 to 39 with Graves disease.

CDR3 nucleotide sequence: TGTGCCAGCAGACTGGAGCTAGCAGACAGCTCCTACAATGAGCAGTTCTTC. Protein sequence: CASRLELADSSYNEQFF. This rearrangement joins TRBV27 to TRBJ2-1, with D possibly being TRBD1 or TRBD2 (5 bases each). The length of the CDR3 is 17 residues. In germline, CDR1 is MNHEY, CDR2 SMNVEV (reference sequence). V was cut by 6 bases and J by 0 bases, with 18 bases left in between.